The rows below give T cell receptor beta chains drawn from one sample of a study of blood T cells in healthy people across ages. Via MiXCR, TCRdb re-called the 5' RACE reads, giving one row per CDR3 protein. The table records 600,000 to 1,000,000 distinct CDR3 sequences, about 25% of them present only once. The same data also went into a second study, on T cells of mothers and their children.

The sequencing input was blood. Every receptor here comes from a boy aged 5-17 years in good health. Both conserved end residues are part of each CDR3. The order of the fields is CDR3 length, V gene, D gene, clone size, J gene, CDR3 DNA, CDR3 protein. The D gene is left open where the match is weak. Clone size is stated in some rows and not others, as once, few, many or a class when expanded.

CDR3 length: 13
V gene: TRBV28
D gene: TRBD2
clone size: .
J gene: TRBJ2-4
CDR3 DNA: TGTGCCAGTCTGGCGGGAGGCAAAAACATTCAGTACTTC
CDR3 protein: CASLAGGKNIQYF

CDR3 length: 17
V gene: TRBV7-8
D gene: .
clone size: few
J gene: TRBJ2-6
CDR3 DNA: TGTGCCAGCAGCGCCAAGCGACACAACTCTGGGGCCAACGTCCTGACTTTC
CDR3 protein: CASSAKRHNSGANVLTF

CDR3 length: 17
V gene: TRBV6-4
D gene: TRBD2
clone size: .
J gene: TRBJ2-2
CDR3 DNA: TGTGCCAGCAGTGTCACTAGCGGCACATCGAACACCGGGGAGCTGTTTTTT
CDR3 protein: CASSVTSGTSNTGELFF

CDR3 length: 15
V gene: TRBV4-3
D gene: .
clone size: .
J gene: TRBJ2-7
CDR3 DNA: TGCGCCAGCAGCCAAGATCGGTCCAAATCCTACGAGCAGTACTTC
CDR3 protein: CASSQDRSKSYEQYF

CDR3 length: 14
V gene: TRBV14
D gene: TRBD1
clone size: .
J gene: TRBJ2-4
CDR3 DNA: TGTGCCAGCAGCCAGAGGACAGGCAAAAACATTCAGTACTTC
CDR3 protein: CASSQRTGKNIQYF

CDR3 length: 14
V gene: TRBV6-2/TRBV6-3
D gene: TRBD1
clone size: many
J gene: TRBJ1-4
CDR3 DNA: TGTGCCAGCAGCTCCGGGACAGAGAATGAAAAACTGTTTTTT
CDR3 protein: CASSSGTENEKLFF

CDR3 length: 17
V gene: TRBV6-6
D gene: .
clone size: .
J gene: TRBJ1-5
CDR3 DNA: TGTGCCAGCAGTTACTTGGCGGGGAGCGGCGGCAATCAGCCCCAGCATTTT
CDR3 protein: CASSYLAGSGGNQPQHF

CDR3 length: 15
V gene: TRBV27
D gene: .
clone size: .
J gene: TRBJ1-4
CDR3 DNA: TGTGCCAGCAGTTTTGGGCAGTCCCCTGGGGAAAAACTGTTTTTT
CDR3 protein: CASSFGQSPGEKLFF

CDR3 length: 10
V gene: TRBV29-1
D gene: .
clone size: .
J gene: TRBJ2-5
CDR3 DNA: TGCAGCGTTGATACCGAGAAGACGTACTTC
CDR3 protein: CSVDTEKTYF

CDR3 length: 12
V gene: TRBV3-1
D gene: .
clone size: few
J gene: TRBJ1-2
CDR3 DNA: TGTGCCAGCAGCCAAGATCTGGGGGGCTACACCTTC
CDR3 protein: CASSQDLGGYTF

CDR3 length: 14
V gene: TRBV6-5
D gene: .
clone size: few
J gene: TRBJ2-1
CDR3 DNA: TGTGCCAGCAGTTACTCGGGACGGAACAATGAGCAGTTCTTC
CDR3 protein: CASSYSGRNNEQFF

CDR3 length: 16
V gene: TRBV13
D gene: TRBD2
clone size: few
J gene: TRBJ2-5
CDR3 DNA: TGTGCCAGCAGCTTAGGCCCAGCTAGCGGTCAAGAGACCCAGTACTTC
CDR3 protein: CASSLGPASGQETQYF

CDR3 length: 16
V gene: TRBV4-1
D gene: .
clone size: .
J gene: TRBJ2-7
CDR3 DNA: TGCGCCAGCAGCCAGCTCGGTACGGACAACTCCTACGAGCAGTACTTC
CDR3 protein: CASSQLGTDNSYEQYF

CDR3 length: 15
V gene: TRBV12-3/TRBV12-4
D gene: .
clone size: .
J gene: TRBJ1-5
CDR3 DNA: TGTGCCAGCAGCCCTTGGAGAAGCAGCAATCAGCCCCAGCATTTT
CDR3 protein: CASSPWRSSNQPQHF

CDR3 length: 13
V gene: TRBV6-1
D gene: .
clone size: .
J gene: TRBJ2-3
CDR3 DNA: TGTGCCAGCAGTGTGGAGGGACGGGGGACGCAGTATTTT
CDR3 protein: CASSVEGRGTQYF

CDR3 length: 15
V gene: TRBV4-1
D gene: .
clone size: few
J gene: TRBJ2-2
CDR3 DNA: TGCGCCAGCAGCCAAGATCAGGGGTCCACCGGGGAGCTGTTTTTT
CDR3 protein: CASSQDQGSTGELFF